The 16 T cell receptor beta chains below all came from one sample that was sequenced in a study of cytomegalovirus exposure and HLA in healthy donors. PCR primers comprised 60 Vbeta and 13 Jbeta primers. The repertoire was sequenced with immunoSEQ multiplex PCR; TCRdb's copy has only in-frame clones and lacks some. The table records roughly 95,000 clones, 60% to 85% of them present only once. The sequenced material came from PBMCs. These receptors all stem from a man aged 25-45 years in good health and CMV-seropositive.

The chain uses TRBV7-2 and TRBJ2-7; possibly TRBD2 for D (6 bases). CDR3 size: 16 residues. The V and J ends lost 5 bases and 7 bases respectively, with 24 bases between them. CDR1 is SGHTA and CDR2 is FQGNSA in the germline V gene. DNA for the CDR3: TGTGCCAGCAGCCCGGAGGGTGGGGGAGGTGGGGGGGAGCAGTACTTC. The encoded protein is CASSPEGGGGGGEQYF.

The rearrangement links TRBV19 to TRBJ2-1, with 10 bases aligning to TRBD1. Germline-derived CDR1 and CDR2 are LNHDA and SQIVND (reference sequence). This CDR3 contains 15 residues. Losses at the gene ends were 4 bases for V and 12 bases for J; bases not matched to a gene: 12. The CDR3 DNA sequence: TGTGCCAGTAGTACATCCCGGACAGGGGGAGTGGGGCAGTTCTTC. It codes for CASSTSRTGGVGQFF.

The CDR3 coding sequence is TGTGCCAGCAGCTTAGCGCCGACAGCGAACACTGAAGCTTTCTTT. Encoded protein: CASSLAPTANTEAFF. The genes are TRBV7-6 and TRBJ1-1; D possibly corresponds to TRBD1 (5 bases). The germline V gene has CDR1 SGHVS and CDR2 FNYEAQ. The length of the CDR3 is 15 residues. V was shortened by 0 bases and J by 1 base, with 9 bases between the two germline ends.

The chain links TRBV7-2 to TRBJ2-7; TRBD2 agrees at 7 bases. This CDR3 has 16 amino acids. Germline V gives CDR1 SGHTA, CDR2 FQGNSA. V shed 1 base, J shed 1 base, and the junction held 7 bases outside the gene matches. The DNA for the CDR3 is TGTGCCAGCAGCTTAGTGCACGGGGGGAAGTCCTACGAGCAGTACTTC. Translation gives CASSLVHGGKSYEQYF. Looking up the rest from reference TRBV7-2 and TRBJ2-7 gives the full variable domain: GAGVSQSPSNKVTEKGKDVELRCDPISGHTALYWYRQSLGQGLEFLIYFQGNSAPDKSGLPSDRFSAERTGGSVSTLTIQRTQQEDSAVYLCASSLVHGGKSYEQYFGPGTRLTVT.

This chain connects TRBV7-8 to TRBJ2-1; D remains ambiguous. The CDR3 runs 16 residues. V lost 4 bases to trimming and J lost 0 bases, with 13 bases between them. Germline V CDR1 and CDR2: SGHVS, FQNEAQ. The CDR3 spells CASSSVRRRSYNEQFF. Written as DNA, the CDR3 is TGTGCCAGCAGCTCCGTGAGGCGCCGCTCCTACAATGAGCAGTTCTTC. Full variable domain (outside the CDR3, taken from reference TRBV7-8 and TRBJ2-1): GAGVSQSPRYKVAKRGQDVALRCDPISGHVSLFWYQQALGQGPEFLTYFQNEAQLDKSGLPSDRFFAERPEGSVSTLKIQRTQQEDSAVYLCASSSVRRRSYNEQFFGPGTRLTVL.

This clone was found a few times. This chain links TRBV30 with TRBJ1-6, with D unclear. CDR3 size: 13 residues. Germline CDR1 GTSNPN, CDR2 SVGIG (reference sequence). Between the trimmed V and J ends, which lost 4 bases and 7 bases, there was a span of 11 bases. The CDR3 nucleotides read TGTGCCTGGACGGAGAACCCGAATTCACCCCTCCACTTT. Translating it yields CAWTENPNSPLHF.

In regard to this clone: Distinct nucleotide sequences in the sample also encode this CDR3. This rearrangement joins TRBV28 to TRBJ1-3; D is uncertain. Trimming took off 1 base at V and 3 bases at J, with 7 bases between the two ends. CDR1 is MDHEN and CDR2 is SYDVKM in the germline V gene. This CDR3 has 14 residues. The CDR3 spells CASSLSGNGNTIYF. In nucleotides, the CDR3 is TGTGCCAGCAGTTTATCAGGAAATGGAAACACCATATATTTT.

The rearrangement uses TRBV5-1 and TRBJ1-1; maybe TRBD1 (6 bases). The V end lost 1 base, the J end lost 1 base, and 11 bases lay between the germline ends. From germline, CDR1 is SGHRS and CDR2 YFSETQ. This CDR3 is 15 amino acids long. CDR3 sequence (DNA): TGCGCCAGCAGCTTGCGGGCAGGGGAGAACACTGAAGCTTTCTTT. This translates into CASSLRAGENTEAFF.

The chain joins TRBV5-4 to TRBJ2-3; 8 bases align to TRBD1. CDR1 SGHNT and CDR2 YYREEE come from the germline V gene (reference sequence). J gave up 1 base and V 1 base, and 2 bases lay outside the gene matches. The CDR3 is 15 residues long. CDR3 nucleotide sequence: TGTGCCAGCAGCTTGACAGGGGGTGGCACAGATACGCAGTATTTT. Residues: CASSLTGGGTDTQYF.

The DNA for the CDR3 is TGTGCCCTCACCGGGACAGGGACCAGGAACATTCAGTACTTC. Translating gives CALTGTGTRNIQYF. This chain links TRBV30 with TRBJ2-4; 9 bases line up with TRBD1. The ends lost 8 bases at V and 7 bases at J; junction bases unmatched: 12. Germline CDR1 is GTSNPN and CDR2 is SVGIG (reference sequence). The CDR3 loop spans 14 amino acids.

Details on this clone: This same CDR3 is encoded by further DNA sequences in the sample. The rearrangement links TRBV5-1 to TRBJ1-2; D gene uncertain. V was trimmed by 4 bases and J by 2 bases, leaving 9 bases between them. CDR3 length: 13 amino acids. Germline V gives CDR1 SGHRS, CDR2 YFSETQ. Written as DNA, the CDR3 is TGCGCCAGCAGCCTAGATAGGAACTATGGCTACACCTTC. Translated: CASSLDRNYGYTF.

This rearrangement joins TRBV29-1 to TRBJ2-7; perhaps TRBD1 as D (6 bases). V dropped 6 bases and J dropped 6 bases, with 15 bases sitting between them. This CDR3 has 12 residues. The germline gives CDR1 SQVTM, CDR2 ANQGSEA. The DNA of the CDR3 is TGCAGCGTCCGAACCAGGGGATCCGAGCAGTACGTC. Translating it yields CSVRTRGSEQYV.

V usage is TRBV28 and J usage is TRBJ2-3, with TRBD2 matching over 11 bases. The ends lost 7 bases at V and 3 bases at J; junction bases unmatched: 3. The CDR3 length is 14 residues. Germline values: CDR1 MDHEN, CDR2 SYDVKM. The CDR3: CASTRTSGTDTQYF. The CDR3 DNA reads as TGTGCCAGCACCAGGACTAGCGGGACAGATACGCAGTATTTT. Based on the CDR3 plus reference TRBV28 and TRBJ2-3, the full variable domain is DVKVTQSSRYLVKRTGEKVFLECVQDMDHENMFWYRQDPGLGLRLIYFSYDVKMKEKGDIPEGYSVSREKKERFSLILESASTNQTSMYLCASTRTSGTDTQYFGPGTRLTVL.

This chain links TRBV27 with TRBJ2-5; 9 bases map to TRBD1. The J call is doubtful: the DNA matches TRBJ2-7 better. This CDR3 contains 14 residues. The V gene's germline CDR1 is MNHEY and CDR2 SMNVEV (reference sequence). In DNA form, the CDR3 reads TGTGCCAGCAGTTCGGGACAGGGCTCCTACGAGCAGTACTTC. Translation gives CASSSGQGSYEQYF.

The V gene is TRBV29-1, the J gene TRBJ1-5; 9 nucleotides match TRBD1. CDR3 length equals 15 residues. The V and J ends lost 7 bases and 9 bases, in that order; junction bases with no gene match: 16. Germline V lookup: CDR1 SQVTM, CDR2 ANQGSEA. The CDR3 region is CSAPRDRARVRPQHF. The DNA for the CDR3 is TGCAGCGCGCCCCGGGACAGGGCTCGAGTCCGGCCCCAGCATTTT.

J is TRBJ1-1 and V is TRBV5-4, with D unresolved. Germline V lookup: CDR1 SGHNT, CDR2 YYREEE (reference sequence). CDR3 length: 15 amino acids. The V end was cut by 0 bases, the J end by 0 bases, with 9 bases between. Here the CDR3 DNA reads TGTGCCAGCAGCTTGGTGCGGGAAATGAACACTGAAGCTTTCTTT. Encoded protein: CASSLVREMNTEAFF.